This entry lists 15 T cell receptor beta chains sequenced from one sample in a study of T cell responses to AZD1222 COVID-19 vaccine. The data were produced by immunoSEQ multiplex PCR, yet TCRdb's version contains in-frame clones alone and is incomplete. The table shows tens of thousands of clones, with 70% to 90% occurring only once. This material consisted of peripheral blood, taken on day 0 of AZD1222 vaccination. The origin of the receptors is an adult in good health.

The V call is TRBV6-5, the J call TRBJ2-5; D may be TRBD1 (5 bases). CDR3 size: 15 residues. The germline V gene has CDR1 MNHEY and CDR2 SVGAGI. The V end lost 6 bases, the J end lost 0 bases, and 14 bases lay between the germline ends. CDR3 sequence (DNA): TGTGCCAGCAGAGAGACAGAAATGTACCAAGAGACCCAGTACTTC. Translation gives CASRETEMYQETQYF.

The chain couples TRBV28 to TRBJ2-5; 8 nucleotides line up with TRBD1. Trimming cost V 3 bases and J 5 bases; bases outside gene matches: 14. CDR1 is MDHEN and CDR2 is SYDVKM in the germline V gene. The CDR3 runs 17 residues. The CDR3 DNA sequence: TGTGCCAGCAGTTTCCCCCGCCTTCGGACAGGGAGGGAGACCCAGTACTTC. Translation gives CASSFPRLRTGRETQYF.

The J gene is TRBJ2-2, the V gene TRBV29-1; D is perhaps TRBD2 (5 bases). CDR1 is SQVTM and CDR2 is ANQGSEA in the germline V gene. The CDR3 is 16 amino acids. Deletions cut 0 bases from V and 2 bases from J, with 13 bases between. DNA of the CDR3: TGCAGCGTTGAAGATCGGGAAGGGCCAAACACCGGGGAGCTGTTTTTT. This encodes CSVEDREGPNTGELFF.

The chain links TRBV4-1 to TRBJ2-7; tentative D call: TRBD1 (5 bases). With 1 base removed from V and 0 bases from J, the gap between germline ends came to 7 bases. Germline loops: CDR1 MGHRA, CDR2 YSYEKL. The length of the CDR3 is 14 residues. The CDR3 loop reads CASSQVQDSYEQYF. As DNA, the CDR3 is TGCGCCAGCAGCCAAGTACAGGACTCCTACGAGCAGTACTTC.

The gene calls are TRBV7-9 and TRBJ1-2, with TRBD1 identical over 8 bases. Per the germline V gene, CDR1 is SEHNR and CDR2 is FQNEAQ (reference sequence). CDR3 length equals 15 residues. Losses at the gene ends were 5 bases for V and 4 bases for J; bases not matched to a gene: 9. The chain's CDR3 is CASSQGQGGSYGYTF. In DNA, the CDR3 is TGTGCCAGCAGCCAAGGACAGGGCGGTAGCTATGGCTACACCTTC.

The gene calls are TRBV6-5 and TRBJ1-2; D not resolved. CDR3 length: 13 amino acids. The V gene's germline CDR1 is MNHEY and CDR2 SVGAGI. The V end was cut by 7 bases, the J end by 7 bases, with 16 bases between. The CDR3 bases are TGTGCCAGCACCCCCTCTGCATTTTTTGGCTACACCTTC. Its translation is CASTPSAFFGYTF.

V gene TRBV28 combines with J gene TRBJ1-2; D not resolved. The CDR3 covers 12 residues. Between the trimmed V and J ends, which lost 6 bases and 8 bases, there was a span of 13 bases. Looked up from germline, CDR1 is MDHEN and CDR2 is SYDVKM. The CDR3 here is CASSYRSPGYTF. The CDR3 DNA is TGTGCCAGCAGCTACCGGAGCCCCGGCTACACCTTC.

This chain joins TRBV4-2 and TRBJ2-2; 7 bases map to TRBD1. The junction had 4 bases not matched to a gene; V was cut back by 3 bases and J by 6 bases. The CDR3 spans 14 residues. Germline values: CDR1 LGHNA, CDR2 YNFKEQ. CDR3 amino acids: CASSQRQGSGELFF. The DNA of the CDR3 is TGTGCCAGCAGCCAGCGACAGGGATCCGGGGAGCTGTTTTTT.

This clone was recorded a few times. The chain employs TRBV12-3 or TRBV12-4 and TRBJ2-7, with a possible D match to TRBD2 (6 bases). The CDR3 is 13 residues long. Trimming took off 10 bases at V and 5 bases at J, with 18 bases between the two ends. The CDR3 spells CAISREVGNEQYF. As DNA, the CDR3 is TGTGCCATCTCCAGGGAGGTTGGGAACGAGCAGTACTTC.

The chain employs TRBV29-1 and TRBJ2-3; D unresolved. Germline V gene data show CDR1 as SQVTM and CDR2 as ANQGSEA. V was trimmed by 5 bases and J by 5 bases, leaving 11 bases between them. This CDR3 has 12 amino acids. CDR3 region: CSVLAVQDTQYF. CDR3 in DNA: TGCAGCGTTCTGGCGGTTCAAGATACGCAGTATTTT.

The CDR3 spells CASRVRTANYGYTF. The CDR3 DNA reads TGTGCCAGTAGGGTCAGGACCGCTAACTATGGCTACACCTTC. V and J are TRBV19 and TRBJ1-2; no definite D call. Trimming cost V 6 bases and J 0 bases, with 11 bases left between them. Germline loops: CDR1 LNHDA, CDR2 SQIVND (reference sequence). This CDR3 is 14 amino acids long.

This clone ranks as medium-sized. The V gene is TRBV7-9, the J gene TRBJ2-2; D is uncertain. V was shortened by 2 bases and J by 4 bases, with 5 bases between the two germline ends. Looked up from germline, CDR1 is SEHNR and CDR2 is FQNEAQ (reference sequence). The CDR3 loop spans 13 amino acids. CDR3 sequence (DNA): TGTGCCAGCAGCTTAATAATCACCGGGGAGCTGTTTTTT. As protein: CASSLIITGELFF.

The CDR3 region is CASSRSDRDTGELFF. CDR3 nucleotide sequence: TGTGCCAGCAGCCGGTCCGACAGGGACACCGGGGAGCTGTTTTTT. The chain couples TRBV4-2 to TRBJ2-2; 7 bases match TRBD1. Germline CDR1 reads LGHNA; CDR2 reads YNFKEQ. Germline trimming cut 4 bases from V and 3 bases from J; bases unmatched to any gene: 5. The length of the CDR3 is 15 residues.

The table lists this clone with a few counts. The rearrangement joins TRBV7-8 to TRBJ1-3; D uncertain. Trimming left V 1 base short and J 6 bases short, with 7 bases between. The germline V gene encodes CDR1 SGHVS and CDR2 FQNEAQ. The CDR3 runs to 13 residues. The CDR3 here is CASSLDRPNTIYF. The CDR3 DNA reads as TGTGCCAGCAGCTTAGACAGACCAAACACCATATATTTT.

The V call is TRBV4-2, the J call TRBJ2-7; D is unclear. This CDR3 has 12 residues. In germline, CDR1 is LGHNA, CDR2 YNFKEQ. Trimming pared 4 bases from V and 7 bases from J, leaving 11 bases between. CDR3 sequence: CASSREEGEQYF. In nucleotides, the CDR3 is TGTGCCAGCAGCCGCGAAGAAGGGGAGCAGTACTTC.